Listed below are T cell receptor beta chains from one sample, sequenced in a study of T-cell memory formation after mild COVID-19. TCRdb reprocessed the 5' RACE reads with MiXCR, giving one entry per CDR3 protein. Of 300,000 to 400,000 distinct CDR3 sequences in the sample, approximately 13% were seen once. Material: PBMCs or a T cell subset sorted from them (not recorded which). All receptors come from a man aged 18 to 29 who had mild COVID-19 (a few samples of this study predate the infection). Cell type and time point are not known. The CDR3 runs from the conserved cysteine through the conserved F or W. The order of the fields is D gene, V gene, clone size, J gene, CDR3 protein, CDR3 DNA. The D gene is left open where the match is weak. Only part of the rows carry a size: once, few, many, or a class if the clone is expanded.

NA	TRBV5-1	NA	TRBJ1-2	CASTLWAVTNYGYTF	TGCGCCAGCACGTTGTGGGCCGTGACTAACTATGGCTACACCTTC
TRBD2	TRBV6-5	few	TRBJ2-5	CASSYGGGSETQYF	TGTGCCAGCAGTTACGGGGGGGGAAGCGAGACCCAGTACTTC
NA	TRBV5-1	NA	TRBJ1-1	CASSLDWGNLNTEAFF	TGCGCCAGCAGCTTGGATTGGGGCAACTTGAACACTGAAGCTTTCTTT
TRBD1	TRBV7-9	many	TRBJ2-2	CASSRTGTGELFF	TGTGCCAGCAGCCGGACAGGCACCGGGGAGCTGTTTTTT
TRBD1	TRBV15	NA	TRBJ2-3	CATSRVRDRGSDTQYF	TGTGCCACCAGCAGAGTCCGGGACAGGGGATCAGATACGCAGTATTTT
NA	TRBV4-3	few	TRBJ1-2	CASSAPGRGYTF	TGCGCCAGCAGCGCCCCGGGAAGGGGCTACACCTTC
TRBD2	TRBV11-2	NA	TRBJ2-5	CASSLWSSGAKETQYF	TGTGCCAGCAGCTTATGGTCTAGCGGAGCGAAAGAGACCCAGTACTTC
NA	TRBV7-2	few	TRBJ1-2	CASSPEAYYGYTF	TGTGCCAGCAGCCCCGAGGCGTACTATGGCTACACCTTC
NA	TRBV4-2	many	TRBJ1-2	CASSHGQNYGYTF	TGTGCCAGCAGCCACGGACAGAACTATGGCTACACCTTC
NA	TRBV27	NA	TRBJ1-1	CASSLLGDGNTEAFF	TGTGCCAGCAGTTTATTAGGGGACGGGAACACTGAAGCTTTCTTT
NA	TRBV7-9	many	TRBJ1-2	CASSAARGLHGYTF	TGTGCCAGCAGCGCAGCCCGGGGTCTCCATGGCTACACCTTC
NA	TRBV5-5	NA	TRBJ1-5	CASSRQTGNQPQHF	TGTGCCAGCAGCCGACAGACAGGTAATCAGCCCCAGCATTTT